The T cell receptor (beta chain) described here comes from a study of OX40 agonist ivuxolimab in advanced cancers. Study context: Among those enrolled, mean age was roughly 55 years (range about 23 to 85) and 75% to 90% were male. Study-level points and caveats: At 0.1-3.0 mg/kg, partial responders had clonal expansion among the lowest observed. With doses of 0.1 to 3.0 mg/kg, CD4+ and CD8+ blood T cells had undergone clonal expansion by week 6. Not determined was the antigen specificity of the expanded peripheral T cells.

The CDR3 totals 13 residues. Per the germline V gene, CDR1 is SGHDT and CDR2 is YYEEEE. V was shortened by 4 bases and J by 2 bases, with 6 bases between the two germline ends. On this clone: The antigen remains unidentified.

Repertoires were generated with immunoSEQ multiplex PCR, while TCRdb's copy carries only in-frame clones and drops some. The sample includes roughly 60,000 clones, around 86% of them seen just once. The sequencing here drew on CD4+ or CD8+ T cells sorted from blood, taken in a trial of the OX40 agonist ivuxolimab. The chain carries TRBV5-6 and TRBJ2-2; no firm D call. This TCR was sampled from an adult with an advanced solid tumor such as melanoma, head and neck, liver or kidney cancer. The CDR3 DNA sequence: TGTGCCAGCAGCACCGTAAACACCGGGGAGCTGTTTTTT. Protein product: CASSTVNTGELFF.